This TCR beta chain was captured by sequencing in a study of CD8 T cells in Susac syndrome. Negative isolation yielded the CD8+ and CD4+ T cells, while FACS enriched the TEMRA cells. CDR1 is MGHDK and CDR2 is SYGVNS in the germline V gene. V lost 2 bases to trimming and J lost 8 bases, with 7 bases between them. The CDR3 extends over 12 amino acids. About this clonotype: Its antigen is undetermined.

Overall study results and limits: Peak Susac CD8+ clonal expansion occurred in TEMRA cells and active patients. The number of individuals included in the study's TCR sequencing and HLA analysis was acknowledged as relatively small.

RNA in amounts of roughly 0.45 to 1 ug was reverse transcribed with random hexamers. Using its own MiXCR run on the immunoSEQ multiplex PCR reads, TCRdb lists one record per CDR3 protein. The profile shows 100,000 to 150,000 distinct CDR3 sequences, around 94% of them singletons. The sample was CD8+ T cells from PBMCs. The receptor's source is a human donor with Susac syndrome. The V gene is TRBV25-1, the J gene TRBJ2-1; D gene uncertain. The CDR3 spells CASSEPTDEQFF. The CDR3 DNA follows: TGTGCCAGCAGTGAACCGACGGATGAGCAGTTCTTC.